This T cell receptor (beta chain) was observed in a study of early stage breast cancer tumors. Study-level background: Of about 17 invasive breast tumors, about a dozen were hormone receptor-positive, HER2-negative.

Repertoires were generated with immunoSEQ multiplex PCR, while TCRdb's copy carries only in-frame clones and drops some. Of about 46,000 clones listed, around 80% are singletons. The CDR3 has 15 residues. Trimming removed 4 bases from V and 5 bases from J; junction bases left unmatched: 5. Germline CDR1 and CDR2: PRHDT and FYEKMQ (reference sequence). This sequence joins TRBV13 and TRBJ2-7, with 13 bases aligning to TRBD2. The sequenced material came from blood. The sequence derives from a person aged 40-50 years with breast cancer. The CDR3 sequence is CASSYRGLAGNEQYF. The CDR3, as DNA: TGTGCCAGCAGCTACAGGGGACTAGCGGGAAACGAGCAGTACTTC. The complete variable domain, with remaining parts taken from reference TRBV13 and TRBJ2-7, reads AAGVIQSPRHLIKEKRETATLKCYPIPRHDTVYWYQQGPGQDPQFLISFYEKMQSDKGSIPDRFSAQQFSDYHSELNMSSLELGDSALYFCASSYRGLAGNEQYFGPGTRLTVT.